This TCR beta chain came from a study of CD8 T cells in ankylosing spondylitis. Study conclusions and caveats: Characteristic, it appeared, of ankylosing spondylitis blood was a TCR beta motif of about eight highly homologous variants. Matched ankylosing spondylitis synovial fluid reportedly showed significant enrichment of disease-linked clones.

Germline CDR1 is SGHAT and CDR2 is FQNNGV. V dropped 8 bases and J dropped 4 bases, with 16 bases sitting between them. The length of the CDR3 is 14 residues. One entry per CDR3 protein results from TCRdb running MiXCR on the 5' RACE reads. The table includes 400,000 or so distinct CDR3 sequences, more than 25% detected once. The table lists this clonotype with a few counts. What it binds is unknown. Sample: blood, either unsorted or a sorted T cell fraction (not recorded which). The receptor's source is a male donor with ankylosing spondylitis. This rearrangement joins TRBV11-2 to TRBJ2-3; tentatively, D is TRBD1 or TRBD2 (5 bases each). CDR3 sequence: CASRGVLGADTQYF. In DNA, the CDR3 is TGTGCCAGCCGCGGAGTTTTGGGGGCAGATACGCAGTATTTT.